This T cell receptor (beta chain) is drawn from a study of cytotoxic CD8 clonotypes in ibrutinib-treated CLL. On the study more broadly: Some 25 partial and 2 complete responses; at median roughly 70 months, roughly 15 remitted, about twelve progressed.

Measured with immunoSEQ multiplex PCR; TCRdb has only the in-frame clones, and not every one. The top ten hold approximately 15% of the sample, which has roughly 250,000 clones, 70% seen once. Study outcomes and limitations: Clonality rose at ibrutinib response and fell back toward baseline at progression.

The CDR3 runs to 17 residues. V lost 3 bases, J lost 4 bases, and 10 bases stayed unmatched. Germline loops: CDR1 SQVTM, CDR2 ANQGSEA. A remark on this clone: The antigen is unknown.

This TCR came from a human donor with chronic lymphocytic leukemia. The V and J genes are TRBV29-1 and TRBJ2-3; 13 bases agree with TRBD2. This sample comprised PBMCs, obtained after 24 months of ibrutinib treatment. DNA for the CDR3: TGCAGCGTTGAGGGGGGGTGGACTAGCGGGAGCGCAGATACGCAGTATTTT. Residues: CSVEGGWTSGSADTQYF.